This TCR beta chain was observed in a study of regulatory T cells in long-lasting Graves disease (dated by TCRdb to about 2021). Concerning the study at large: In the newly diagnosed Graves' disease group, patients had been taking antithyroid drugs for less than 3 months. Patients with persistent Graves' disease were compared with patients with newly diagnosed Graves' disease using TCR sequencing and RNA sequencing of peripheral blood. The study was registered as a clinical trial and conducted in China. TCR sequencing covered some 13 persistent and 20 or so newly diagnosed Graves' disease patients, some 35 samples in total.

Study-level results and caveats: Because the primary lesion, thyroid tissue, could not be accessed, the study looked at peripheral blood alone. Sequencing and analysis were restricted to the TCR beta chain. Lower TCR Shannon entropy and fewer highly expanded clones were observed in persistent Graves' disease patients than in newly diagnosed patients, which suggested clonal expansion. The authors noted that the small sample size was a limitation that may lower accuracy. Patients with persistent disease shared more public clonotypes (over 2,500) than newly diagnosed patients did (roughly 970). Preferential use of TRBV28, TRBJ1-2 and TRBJ2-5 was observed in persistent disease, whereas TRBV20-1 and TRBJ2-1 were favored in newly diagnosed disease.

This clonotype was counted only a few times. Its antigen is still unknown. The input lacks base qualities; no much larger clone sits a single base away. The time point tag for this specimen amounts to: newly diagnosed GD, antithyroid drugs for less than 3 months. For both TCR sequencing and RNA sequencing, RNA was extracted from PBMCs using TRIzol. Graves' disease was diagnosed according to American Thyroid Association guidelines. Recruitment of patients was carried out at an endocrinology department in Xi'an, China. From each patient, approximately 10 milliliters of peripheral blood was collected into an EDTA anticoagulant tube. Ficoll Paque Plus density gradient separation was used to isolate PBMCs, and no further T cell sorting was done. RNA quality was checked with an Agilent 2100 Bioanalyzer and agarose gel, and concentration with a NanoDrop 2000. The CDR3 goes from the cysteine to the phenylalanine over 14 residues. The read is trimmed to its CDR3 DNA, 42 bases read in frame from base 1. CDR1 and CDR2 (MDHEN, SYDVKM) derive from the germline V gene. The junction shows trimming of 3 bases on V and 1 base on J, plus 7 bases between the germline ends.

The protocol used for the library was multiplex PCR. The listed sequencing device is Illumina HiSeq 4000. TCR beta libraries were built with iRepertoire HTBI primers and Arm-PCR amplification of CDR3 regions. Gel purification was performed on PCR products prior to sequencing. Per the original workflow: Gene usage analysis of CDR3 amino acid clonotypes relied on the roughly 58 TRBV and 15 or so TRBJ segments identified across samples. Filtered high-quality paired reads were merged into contigs using COPE and FqMerger. BLAST was used to align contigs to the IMGT TRBV, TRBD and TRBJ reference genes, and CDR3 was defined following IMGT. Any clonotype with a frequency above 0.1% was classified as a highly expanded clone. Shannon entropy was used to measure repertoire diversity, and the Gini coefficient was used to measure V-J evenness. Clonotypes shared by more than one individual were considered public. Using fastp trimming at Q25 and MiXCR clonotype assembly, TCRdb reanalyzed the public sequencing data and kept in-frame beta chains. CDR3 protein sequences are deduplicated, and each keeps its most common genes and DNA. TCRdb, not the original authors, processed these V and J calls. Across this sample there are over 350,000 distinct CDR3 sequences, with about 15% seen only once. Of the sample, approximately 15% is held by the ten largest clones.

This same sample was also taken into another study, of T cells in Graves' hyperthyroidism and ophthalmopathy. The second study also describes: Stable Graves' hyperthyroidism was defined as the absence of progression to ophthalmopathy over 18 months of follow-up. The hyperthyroidism patients were between 18 and 65 years old and newly diagnosed, with a disease duration of less than 2 months. The study excluded patients with uncontrolled infections, other autoimmune diseases, pregnancy or lactation. Diagnoses were based on clinical symptoms, serum thyroxine and TRAb, thyroid ultrasound and orbital computed tomography. The first round of RT-PCR for the TCR CDR3 was performed with the HTBI primer set and the Qiagen OneStep RT-PCR kit. Most expanded thyroid clonotypes (frequency above 0.001) were also detected in blood, suggesting blood repertoires may reflect thyroid immune responses. A 13 V-J signature model separated ophthalmopathy from stable hyperthyroidism, with roughly 88% sensitivity and roughly 82% specificity in cross-validation and 80%/75% in testing. In validation, the model predicted progression to ophthalmopathy a median of around 6.5 months before onset, with over 60% sensitivity and about 75% specificity. To identify distinguishing TCR V-J signatures, a discovery cohort of around 100 patients was used, comprising 43 with Graves' ophthalmopathy and around 57 with stable Graves' hyperthyroidism. An independent validation cohort of fewer than 20 hyperthyroidism patients and 15 or so patients who later progressed to ophthalmopathy tested prospective prediction of ophthalmopathy. For training and testing, the approximately 92 patients in the discovery cohort were randomly divided in a 7:3 ratio. In more than 5 Graves' hyperthyroidism patients, the study also compared T-cell repertoires from thyroid tissue with T-cell repertoires from blood. After sampling, hyperthyroidism patients received methimazole starting at 30 mg daily, and ophthalmopathy patients received high-dose intravenous methylprednisolone. A second multiplex PCR round built the libraries, followed by size selection and purification. Sequencing of the libraries was done on an Illumina HiSeq2000 using paired-end 100 bp reads. SOAPnuke was used to process the raw data, throwing out any read that contained adapters or uncalled bases, had a mean Phred below 15, or lacked an exact constant-primer or identifier match. High-quality paired reads were merged with COPE v1.2.5, and unique nucleotide sequences were defined as clonotypes. Clonotypes were aligned to IMGT TRBV, TRBD and TRBJ reference segments using MiTCR v1.1. Analysis was restricted to V-J combinations with a frequency above 0.0001, which covered about 99% of repertoires. A TCS score was defined as the ratio between F50 (clonal expansion) and ExV (chaos), using BLOSUM62-based TCRdist between CDR3 peptides within each V-J. Welch's t-statistics and random forest reduced roughly 530 V-J features to 10 to 15, which were used in a naive Bayes classifier (R e1071). Sample size was not statistically predetermined, and investigators were not blinded to group allocation. TCR Vbeta CDR3 sequencing of some 140 peripheral blood samples (43 ophthalmopathy, 75 to 80 hyperthyroidism and about 17 progressor patients) is reported in the paper.

The sequence links TRBV28 to TRBJ2-1; no D gene call is confident. Source: peripheral blood mononuclear cells (PBMCs), taken at new diagnosis, from a patient treated with antithyroid drugs. This clonotype was sampled from a woman in her 50s with Graves disease. Donor details come from another sample of the same person, matched by shared clones. The DNA reads as follows: TGTGCCAGCAGTTTTGTCCTGTCCTACAATGAGCAGTTCTTC. This is translated as CASSFVLSYNEQFF.